These 29 T cell receptor beta chains originate from one sample sequenced in a study of immune evolution from preneoplasia to lung adenocarcinoma (dated by TCRdb to about 2021). Library preparation was by the immunoSEQ multiplex PCR assay. TCRdb provides this immuneACCESS table in a form limited to in-frame rearrangements. Some clones are lacking; in checked studies, under half of them reflect an unresolved V gene, and why the rest are absent is not known. The table for this sample lists approximately 5,000 clones; about 73% of them were counted only once. The top ten clonotypes cover over 6.5% of the sample. Input material: FFPE lung adenocarcinoma in situ tissue. The cell subset or site label, as the study defines it: preinvasive adenocarcinoma in situ (AIS). All receptors derive from a person aged 60 to 80 with lung adenocarcinoma.

V usage is TRBV18 and J usage is TRBJ2-3; D gene uncertain. Trimming left V 3 bases short and J 4 bases short, with 11 bases between. This CDR3 spans 14 amino acids. Germline CDR1 and CDR2: KGHSH and LQKENI. Written as DNA, the CDR3 is TGTGCCAGCTCACCCGGCCAGGCGGCAGATACGCAGTATTTT. Translation: CASSPGQAADTQYF.

The chain recombines TRBV5-1 with TRBJ2-2; 7 nucleotides agree with TRBD1. CDR3 length: 13 residues. J lost 7 bases, V lost 6 bases, and 6 bases had no gene match. CDR1 and CDR2 (germline): SGHRS, YFSETQ. Here the CDR3 reads CASTITGVGELFF. In DNA, the CDR3 is TGCGCCAGCACAATTACAGGGGTCGGGGAGCTGTTTTTT.

The chain uses TRBV19 and TRBJ1-5; D call uncertain. V was cut by 3 bases and J by 0 bases, with 6 bases left in between. This CDR3 is built from 14 residues. The germline gives CDR1 LNHDA, CDR2 SQIVND (reference sequence). The CDR3 DNA follows: TGTGCCAGTAGTATTGGGTATAGCAATCAGCCCCAGCATTTT. It encodes CASSIGYSNQPQHF. The variable domain in full, with the rest retrieved from reference TRBV19 and TRBJ1-5, is DGGITQSPKYLFRKEGQNVTLSCEQNLNHDAMYWYRQDPGQGLRLIYYSQIVNDFQKGDIAEGYSVSREKKESFPLTVTSAQKNPTAFYLCASSIGYSNQPQHFGDGTRLSIL.

V gene TRBV7-8 combines with J gene TRBJ2-1; 8 bases are shared with TRBD2. V shed 5 bases and J 6 bases; nucleotides not matched to a gene: 3. This CDR3 has 13 amino acids. Germline V CDR1 and CDR2: SGHVS, FQNEAQ. Written as DNA, the CDR3 is TGTGCCAGCAGCGCGGGGGGCCCCAATGAGCAGTTCTTC. This gives the protein CASSAGGPNEQFF.

The chain recombines TRBV4-3 with TRBJ2-4, with D hard to call. Trimming took off 4 bases at V and 9 bases at J, with 16 bases between the two ends. This CDR3 has 14 residues. Germline V gene data show CDR1 as LGHNA and CDR2 as YSLEER. The CDR3 sequence: CASSPEESFGIQYF. DNA of the CDR3: TGCGCCAGCAGCCCCGAAGAGTCCTTTGGCATTCAGTACTTC.

Here the CDR3 reads CAWSAGVLLETYGYTF. The DNA of the CDR3 is TGTGCCTGGTCGGCAGGGGTCCTGCTTGAGACCTATGGCTACACCTTC. The chain is built from TRBV30 and TRBJ1-2, with a possible D match to TRBD1 (6 bases). Germline V gene lookup returns CDR1 GTSNPN and CDR2 SVGIG (reference sequence). Between the trimmed V and J ends, which lost 5 bases and 4 bases, there was a span of 23 bases. The CDR3 has 16 residues.

The chain uses TRBV19 and TRBJ2-5, with a possible D match to TRBD1 (5 bases). With 4 bases removed from V and 2 bases from J, the gap between germline ends came to 11 bases. The CDR3 has 14 residues. CDR1 is LNHDA and CDR2 is SQIVND in the germline V gene (reference sequence). CDR3 region: CASSNSGPQETQYF. For the CDR3, the DNA is TGTGCCAGTAGTAATTCAGGGCCTCAAGAGACCCAGTACTTC. The full variable domain, in which reference TRBV19 and TRBJ2-5 provide the parts outside the CDR3, is DGGITQSPKYLFRKEGQNVTLSCEQNLNHDAMYWYRQDPGQGLRLIYYSQIVNDFQKGDIAEGYSVSREKKESFPLTVTSAQKNPTAFYLCASSNSGPQETQYFGPGTRLLVL.

This chain's CDR3 is CASSEYMGQSYGYTF. In nucleotides, the CDR3 is TGTGCCAGCAGCGAATACATGGGACAGAGCTATGGCTACACCTTC. V usage is TRBV7-2 and J usage is TRBJ1-2, with TRBD1 identical over 7 bases. Trimming at V came to 5 bases and at J to 4 bases, leaving 10 bases not matched to a gene. The CDR3 totals 15 residues. Per germline, CDR1 SGHTA and CDR2 FQGNSA. The complete variable domain, with remaining parts taken from reference TRBV7-2 and TRBJ1-2, reads GAGVSQSPSNKVTEKGKDVELRCDPISGHTALYWYRQSLGQGLEFLIYFQGNSAPDKSGLPSDRFSAERTGGSVSTLTIQRTQQEDSAVYLCASSEYMGQSYGYTFGSGTRLTVV.

The chain links TRBV18 to TRBJ2-7; 7 nucleotides match TRBD1. V lost 1 base to trimming and J lost 3 bases; unmatched junction nucleotides: 3. Germline V gene sequence: CDR1 KGHSH, CDR2 LQKENI. CDR3 length: 14 residues. DNA of the CDR3: TGTGCCAGCTCACCACGTCAGGGGGTCTACGAGCAGTACTTC. This codes for CASSPRQGVYEQYF.

In its sample, this clone was seen once. This sequence joins TRBV6-5 and TRBJ2-5; no clear D gene. Trimming left V 0 bases short and J 5 bases short, with 7 bases between. The CDR3 sequence is 13 residues long. Germline V gene data show CDR1 as MNHEY and CDR2 as SVGAGI. CDR3: CASSYSVVETQYF. As DNA, the CDR3 is TGTGCCAGCAGTTACTCGGTCGTGGAGACCCAGTACTTC.

The chain is built from TRBV7-2 and TRBJ2-7; maybe TRBD2 (7 bases). Germline lookup yields CDR1 SGHTA and CDR2 FQGNSA. CDR3 size: 16 residues. V lost 2 bases to trimming and J lost 0 bases, with 14 bases between them. DNA of the CDR3: TGTGCCAGCAGCTTATGGGGGGGCATTAGCTCCTACGAGCAGTACTTC. The encoded protein is CASSLWGGISSYEQYF.

The chain has TRBV28 and TRBJ1-1; 11 bases map to TRBD1. V was pared by 6 bases and J by 11 bases, with 8 bases of the junction left unmatched. The CDR3 loop spans 13 amino acids. Germline V CDR1 and CDR2: MDHEN, SYDVKM. CDR3 nucleotide sequence: TGTGCCAGCAGCCCGGACAGGGGGCGCCCGGCTTTCTTT. It encodes CASSPDRGRPAFF.

The table lists this clone with a few counts. The chain combines TRBV6-6 with TRBJ1-3, with D unresolved. The CDR3 extends over 16 amino acids. The germline gives CDR1 MNHNY, CDR2 SVGAGI (reference sequence). The ends were cut back, 0 bases at V and 2 bases at J, with 11 bases in the middle. The chain's CDR3 is CASSYSGRGAGNTIYF. The CDR3 DNA reads TGTGCCAGCAGTTACTCAGGGCGGGGTGCTGGAAACACCATATATTTT.

This chain links TRBV7-2 with TRBJ2-1; D is perhaps TRBD2 (6 bases). This CDR3 comprises 13 residues. The V end lost 5 bases, the J end lost 9 bases, and 14 bases lay between the germline ends. CDR1 is SGHTA, CDR2 FQGNSA, per germline. The CDR3, as DNA: TGTGCCAGCAGCCGACTAGAGGTCGGTGAGCAGTTCTTC. The encoded protein is CASSRLEVGEQFF.

This chain connects TRBV10-1 to TRBJ2-3; D is possibly TRBD2 (6 bases). The ends were cut back, 3 bases at V and 0 bases at J, with 10 bases in the middle. This CDR3 spans 15 amino acids. Per germline, CDR1 WNHNN and CDR2 SYGVQD (reference sequence). The CDR3 reads CASSEGRGSTDTQYF. Here the CDR3 DNA reads TGCGCCAGCAGTGAAGGGCGGGGCAGCACAGATACGCAGTATTTT.

This clone has a handful of counts. The V and J genes are TRBV7-9 and TRBJ2-2, with D maybe TRBD2 (5 bases). The CDR3 consists of 11 residues. Germline V CDR1 and CDR2: SEHNR, FQNEAQ (reference sequence). Deletions cut 6 bases from V and 7 bases from J, with 6 bases between. CDR3 nucleotides: TGTGCCAGCAGAGGGAGCGGGGAGCTGTTTTTT. Protein sequence: CASRGSGELFF.

In its sample, this clone was seen a few times. The gene calls are TRBV28 and TRBJ2-2; no reliable D call. There are 14 residues in the CDR3. Germline V gene lookup returns CDR1 MDHEN and CDR2 SYDVKM. Trimming shortened V by 6 bases and J by 5 bases, and 13 bases separated the two germline ends. Written as DNA, the CDR3 is TGTGCCAGCAGCGGCGGTTCTCGTACCGGGGAGCTGTTTTTT. This encodes CASSGGSRTGELFF.

This sequence joins TRBV5-5 and TRBJ2-5; weak D call: TRBD2 (6 bases). The CDR3 length is 18 residues. V lost 0 bases, J lost 5 bases, and 23 bases lay in between. Germline V lookup: CDR1 SGHKS, CDR2 YYEKEE (reference sequence). The CDR3 reads CASSLAPWGGKDLETQYF. For the CDR3, the DNA is TGTGCCAGCAGCTTGGCCCCCTGGGGCGGGAAAGATCTGGAGACCCAGTACTTC.

The chain is built from TRBV2 and TRBJ2-5; D is undetermined. Trimming left V 6 bases short and J 2 bases short, with 16 bases between. This CDR3 has 15 residues. CDR1 SNHLY and CDR2 FYNNEI come from the germline V gene. CDR3 residues: CASRDALTPQETQYF. In nucleotides, the CDR3 is TGTGCCAGCAGAGACGCCCTTACCCCACAAGAGACCCAGTACTTC.

This clone occurred a few times. The J gene is TRBJ1-1, the V gene TRBV5-1, with 7 bases matching TRBD1. V lost 1 base to trimming and J lost 1 base; unmatched junction nucleotides: 1. The CDR3 is 14 residues long. CDR1 is SGHRS, CDR2 YFSETQ, per germline. The CDR3 DNA reads TGCGCCAGCAGCTTGACAGGGGCGAACACTGAAGCTTTCTTT. Residues: CASSLTGANTEAFF.

As DNA, the CDR3 is TGTGCCAGCAGCTTACGGGAGACCGAGCAGTACTTC. It translates to CASSLRETEQYF. The chain couples TRBV13 to TRBJ2-7, with D perhaps TRBD2 (6 bases). With 2 bases removed from V and 6 bases from J, the gap between germline ends came to 8 bases. The germline CDR1 and CDR2 sequences are PRHDT and FYEKMQ (reference sequence). The CDR3 sequence is 12 residues long. Complete variable domain (other parts from reference TRBV13 and TRBJ2-7): AAGVIQSPRHLIKEKRETATLKCYPIPRHDTVYWYQQGPGQDPQFLISFYEKMQSDKGSIPDRFSAQQFSDYHSELNMSSLELGDSALYFCASSLRETEQYFGPGTRLTVT.

The gene calls are TRBV19 and TRBJ2-1; 7 bases line up with TRBD1. V lost 5 bases to trimming and J lost 5 bases; unmatched junction nucleotides: 6. Per germline, CDR1 LNHDA and CDR2 SQIVND (reference sequence). This CDR3 is built from 14 residues. CDR3 sequence reads: CASSGQGVDNEQFF. For the CDR3, the DNA is TGTGCCAGTAGTGGGCAGGGGGTCGACAATGAGCAGTTCTTC.

The rearrangement uses TRBV7-9 and TRBJ1-5, with D uncertain. CDR1 and CDR2 (germline): SEHNR, FQNEAQ (reference sequence). This CDR3 contains 15 residues. V lost 4 bases and J 2 bases, leaving 12 bases between the germline ends. CDR3 amino acids: CASSSDLAGNQPQHF. Here the CDR3 DNA reads TGTGCCAGCAGCTCAGATTTGGCTGGCAATCAGCCCCAGCATTTT.

The chain employs TRBV23-1 and TRBJ2-7, with 9 nucleotides matching TRBD1. TRBV23-1 is filed as an ORF, its function uncertain. The V gene end was trimmed by 2 bases and the J gene end by 3 bases; junction bases not matched to a gene: 11. This CDR3 is built from 17 residues. The CDR3 nucleotides are TGCGCCAGCAGTCAAAACAGGGGGCCCCCTCAATACTACGAGCAGTACTTC. It specifies CASSQNRGPPQYYEQYF.

CDR3 coding DNA: TGCGCCAGCAGCCCAGTTACAGGGACAAACACTGAAGCTTTCTTT. Translated, it gives CASSPVTGTNTEAFF. The chain has TRBV5-1 and TRBJ1-1; a possible D gene is TRBD1 (6 bases). V was trimmed by 4 bases and J by 2 bases, leaving 15 bases between them. The CDR3 has 15 residues. Germline CDR1 and CDR2: SGHRS and YFSETQ.

The chain is built from TRBV5-6 and TRBJ1-1, with 7 bases fitting TRBD1. Germline V gene sequence: CDR1 SGHDT, CDR2 YYEEEE. The CDR3 length is 15 residues. V lost 7 bases and J lost 5; bases outside the gene matches: 14. This chain's CDR3 is CASASPRQGFTEAFF. The CDR3 DNA follows: TGTGCCAGCGCATCCCCCCGACAGGGTTTTACTGAAGCTTTCTTT.

This chain connects TRBV11-3 to TRBJ2-3; D ambiguous. Germline CDR1 is SGHNT and CDR2 is YENEEA. The V end lost 4 bases, the J end lost 2 bases, and 10 bases lay between the germline ends. This CDR3 spans 14 amino acids. CDR3 sequence: CASSSESLTDTQYF. CDR3 in DNA: TGTGCCAGCAGCTCCGAGTCCCTCACAGATACGCAGTATTTT.

This chain joins TRBV7-2 and TRBJ2-2; 7 positions match TRBD1. V lost 6 bases and J lost 6; bases outside the gene matches: 13. The CDR3 consists of 16 residues. Germline V gene sequence: CDR1 SGHTA, CDR2 FQGNSA. The CDR3 here is CASRPTGVTVAGELFF. The CDR3 DNA reads as TGTGCCAGCAGACCCACAGGGGTGACAGTAGCCGGGGAGCTGTTTTTT.

This chain uses TRBV9 with TRBJ1-4, with TRBD1 as a possible D gene (5 bases). Trimming stripped 0 bases from V and 8 bases from J, with 14 bases between. The CDR3 sequence is 15 residues long. Germline CDR1 is SGDLS and CDR2 is YYNGEE. CDR3 sequence reads: CASSVVSGTGEKLFF. In nucleotides, the CDR3 is TGTGCCAGCAGCGTAGTGTCCGGGACTGGGGAAAAACTGTTTTTT.